Listed here is a single T cell receptor beta chain. The V gene lost 5 bases and the J gene lost 1 base, with 18 bases spanning the gap. The V gene's germline CDR1 is SEHNR and CDR2 FQNEAQ (reference sequence). The CDR3 loop spans 16 amino acids. The data were produced by immunoSEQ multiplex PCR, yet TCRdb's version contains in-frame clones alone and is incomplete. The repertoire holds around 170,000 clones, with 70% to 90% as singletons. This record belongs to a study of blood T cell repertoires in COVID-19. Across the study: Acute-phase and convalescent COVID-19 samples originated in the United States, Italy and Spain. Sources were T cells, B-cell-depleted T cells, or PBMCs; the material itself was cDNA or gDNA.

J is TRBJ2-7 and V is TRBV7-9; maybe TRBD2 (6 bases). This receptor was obtained from a man younger than 35 who had recovered from COVID-19. The sequenced material came from peripheral blood. CDR3 in amino acids: CASSPPLVAESYEQYF. CDR3 DNA: TGTGCCAGCAGCCCCCCCCTAGTAGCGGAGTCCTACGAGCAGTACTTC.